The 13 T cell receptor beta chains in this list originate from one sample, sequenced in a study of spatial heterogeneity in lung cancer. TCRdb reprocessed the 5' RACE reads with MiXCR, giving one entry per CDR3 protein. The sample gives about 21,000 distinct CDR3 sequences, about 4.6% of which show up once; around 7% is in the top ten. This sample's time point: sample taken at primary tumor resection. From tumor, nontumor lung or frozen PBMC, whole RNA was taken unsorted for sequencing. This sample comprised PBMCs, obtained at surgery. These receptors were collected from a male donor with early-stage non-small cell lung cancer.

This clonotype was detected many times. The V call is TRBV2, the J call TRBJ2-3; D is unresolved. Germline values: CDR1 SNHLY, CDR2 FYNNEI. This CDR3 is 14 amino acids long. The V end lost 4 bases, the J end lost 0 bases, and 8 bases lay between the germline ends. The CDR3 region is CASSVRPSTDTQYF. CDR3 nucleotides: TGTGCCAGCAGTGTCCGTCCCAGCACAGATACGCAGTATTTT.

This clonotype was seen many times. The chain couples TRBV6-4 to TRBJ2-1, with TRBD2 identical over 7 bases. V gave up 0 bases and J gave up 3 bases; unmatched junction bases: 5. Germline-derived CDR1 and CDR2 are MRHNA and SNTAGT. The CDR3 is 16 amino acids. In nucleotides, the CDR3 is TGTGCCAGCAGTGACTCTGCTAGCGGAAACTACAATGAGCAGTTCTTC. The encoded protein is CASSDSASGNYNEQFF.

This clonotype was seen repeatedly, ten times or more. The V and J genes are TRBV6-5 and TRBJ2-7, with 10 nucleotides matching TRBD2. CDR1 is MNHEY, CDR2 SVGAGI, per germline. V was pared by 5 bases and J by 3 bases, with 10 bases of the junction left unmatched. The CDR3 has 16 amino acids. The DNA of the CDR3 is TGTGCCAGCAGTCCATCTAGCGGGAGTATGGTCTACGAGCAGTACTTC. Translating gives CASSPSSGSMVYEQYF.

By share of the sample, this clonotype is medium-sized. The chain couples TRBV29-1 to TRBJ2-1; a weak D match, TRBD1 (6 bases). Deletions cut 6 bases from V and 6 bases from J, with 21 bases between. The CDR3 is 15 amino acids. Germline CDR1 is SQVTM and CDR2 is ANQGSEA. Here the CDR3 DNA reads TGCAGCGTCTCCCCCGACCTTAGAGGGGGCAATGAGCAGTTCTTC. It yields the protein CSVSPDLRGGNEQFF.

Comment on this clonotype: A much larger clone is a single base away; this may be a read error. The chain links TRBV28 to TRBJ2-2; D tentatively fits TRBD1 or TRBD2 (7 bases each). Germline loops: CDR1 MDHEN, CDR2 SYDVKM. Trimming stripped 6 bases from V and 5 bases from J, with 13 bases between. This CDR3 comprises 14 residues. The CDR3: CASRGGDRTGELFF. The CDR3 DNA follows: TGTGCCAGCAGAGGGGGGGACAGAACCGGGGAGCTGTTTTTT. Supplemented by reference TRBV28 and TRBJ2-2, the full variable domain reads DVKVTQSSRYLVKRTGEKVFLECVQDMDHENMFWYRQDPGLGLRLIYFSYDVKMKEKGDIPEGYSVSREKKERFSLILESASTNQTSMYLCASRGGDRTGELFFGEGSRLTVL.

A few counts support this clonotype. The V and J genes are TRBV7-3 and TRBJ2-2, with D perhaps TRBD1 or TRBD2 (5 bases each). This CDR3 has 15 amino acids. The germline V and J ends were trimmed by 2 bases and 4 bases, with 11 bases remaining between them. Germline V lookup: CDR1 SGHTA, CDR2 FQGTGA. The CDR3 DNA is TGTGCCAGCAGCTTAGATGGGACCACCACCGGGGAGCTGTTTTTT. This codes for CASSLDGTTTGELFF. Together with reference TRBV7-3 and TRBJ2-2, the CDR3 gives the full variable domain: GAGVSQTPSNKVTEKGKYVELRCDPISGHTALYWYRQSLGQGPEFLIYFQGTGAADDSGLPNDRFFAVRPEGSVSTLKIQRTERGDSAVYLCASSLDGTTTGELFFGEGSRLTVL.

This clonotype was seen at least ten times. V usage is TRBV19 and J usage is TRBJ2-1; D remains ambiguous. In germline, CDR1 is LNHDA, CDR2 SQIVND (reference sequence). Trimming left V 3 bases short and J 4 bases short, with 7 bases between. This CDR3 is 13 amino acids long. The CDR3 nucleotides are TGTGCCAGTAGTATCTCCACTTACAATGAGCAGTTCTTC. Translating gives CASSISTYNEQFF.

This clonotype was recorded many times. In nucleotides, the CDR3 is TGTGCCAGCAGCCCTCTTCTCTCCTACGAGCAGTACTTC. Its translation: CASSPLLSYEQYF. The gene calls are TRBV6-6 and TRBJ2-7; D is undetermined. The CDR3 spans 13 residues. The V end lost 6 bases, the J end lost 0 bases, and 9 bases lay between the germline ends. In germline, CDR1 is MNHNY, CDR2 SVGAGI (reference sequence).

This clonotype has only a few counts. The chain is built from TRBV7-8 and TRBJ1-2; D gene unclear. Germline loops: CDR1 SGHVS, CDR2 FQNEAQ. CDR3 size: 12 residues. V was cut by 1 base and J by 4 bases, with 4 bases left in between. The CDR3 sequence is CASSLEGYGYTF. The CDR3 DNA sequence: TGTGCCAGCAGCTTAGAGGGCTATGGCTACACCTTC.

Many counts were recorded for this clonotype. This chain connects TRBV28 to TRBJ1-5; possible D gene TRBD1, 5 bases. Trimming took off 2 bases at V and 0 bases at J, with 14 bases between the two ends. Germline CDR1 is MDHEN and CDR2 is SYDVKM. This CDR3 region has 17 residues. DNA for the CDR3: TGTGCCAGCAGTTTACCGTCGGGACGGTATAGCAATCAGCCCCAGCATTTT. Encoded protein: CASSLPSGRYSNQPQHF.

By its share, this clonotype is medium-sized. The V gene is TRBV24-1, the J gene TRBJ1-5; no firm D call. The V end lost 3 bases, the J end lost 4 bases, and 9 bases lay between the germline ends. This CDR3 spans 14 amino acids. Germline CDR1 KGHDR, CDR2 SFDVKD. The CDR3 protein is CATSDVDRNQPQHF. CDR3 DNA sequence: TGTGCCACCAGTGATGTGGACCGTAATCAGCCCCAGCATTTT.

This clonotype is medium-sized by share. The chain combines TRBV20-1 with TRBJ2-4; 9 bases are shared with TRBD1. CDR1 DFQATT and CDR2 SNEGSKA come from the germline V gene (reference sequence). The CDR3 contains 15 residues. J lost 2 bases, V lost 7 bases, and 9 bases had no gene match. The CDR3 loop reads CSVPGQGNSKNIQYF. CDR3 DNA: TGCAGTGTTCCGGGACAGGGCAATTCCAAAAACATTCAGTACTTC.

This clonotype showed up many times. The genes are TRBV7-2 and TRBJ2-3, with 10 nucleotides matching TRBD2. Losses at the gene ends were 5 bases for V and 2 bases for J; bases not matched to a gene: 16. CDR3 length equals 19 residues. Germline V CDR1 and CDR2: SGHTA, FQGNSA. In nucleotides, the CDR3 is TGTGCCAGCAGCCGGTACATACTATTACTAGCGGGGCTCACAGATACGCAGTATTTT. This translates into CASSRYILLLAGLTDTQYF.